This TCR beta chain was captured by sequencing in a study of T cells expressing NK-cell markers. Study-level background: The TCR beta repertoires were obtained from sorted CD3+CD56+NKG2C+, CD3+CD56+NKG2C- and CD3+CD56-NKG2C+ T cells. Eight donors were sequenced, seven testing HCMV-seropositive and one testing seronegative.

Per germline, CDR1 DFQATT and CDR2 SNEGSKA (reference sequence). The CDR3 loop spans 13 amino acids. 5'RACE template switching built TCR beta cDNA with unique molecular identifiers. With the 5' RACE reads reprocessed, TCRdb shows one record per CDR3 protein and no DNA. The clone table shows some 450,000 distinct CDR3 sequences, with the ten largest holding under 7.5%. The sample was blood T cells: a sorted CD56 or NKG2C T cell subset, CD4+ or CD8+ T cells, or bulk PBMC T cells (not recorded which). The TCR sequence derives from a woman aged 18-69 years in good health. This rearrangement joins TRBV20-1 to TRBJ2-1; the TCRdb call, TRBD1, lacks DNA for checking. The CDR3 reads CSALGGQRDEQFF.